The 3 T cell receptor beta chains below all came from one sample that was sequenced in a study of T cells in Graves' hyperthyroidism and ophthalmopathy. Authors of the study amplified TCR beta CDR3 regions from RNA transcripts. Carried out on the TCR CDR3, a first-round RT-PCR used the HTBI primer set. TCRdb reprocessed the multiplex PCR reads with MiXCR, giving one entry per CDR3 protein. The table includes about 350,000 distinct CDR3 sequences, around 13% detected once. Material for sequencing was blood. These TCRs come from a woman younger than 45 with Graves' hyperthyroidism.

This clonotype was detected ten times or more. The V and J genes are TRBV20-1 and TRBJ1-2; 9 bases fit TRBD1. The CDR3 sequence is 15 residues long. J was trimmed by 4 bases and V by 3 bases; bases with no gene match: 9. Germline CDR1 DFQATT, CDR2 SNEGSKA (reference sequence). In DNA form, the CDR3 reads TGCAGTGCTAGCGCACAGGGGGCGATGACCTATGGCTACACCTTC. Residues: CSASAQGAMTYGYTF.

The chain joins TRBV6-1 to TRBJ2-7; D may be TRBD2 (5 bases). This CDR3 contains 13 residues. V was trimmed by 5 bases and J by 7 bases, leaving 15 bases between them. Germline loops: CDR1 MNHNS, CDR2 SASEGT. CDR3 sequence: CASSRPPPGEQYF. CDR3 coding DNA: TGTGCCAGCAGTCGACCGCCCCCGGGGGAGCAGTACTTC.

V is TRBV20-1 and J is TRBJ2-7, with D perhaps assigned TRBD1 or TRBD2 (7 bases each). Germline V gives CDR1 DFQATT, CDR2 SNEGSKA (reference sequence). Trimming removed 2 bases at V and 3 bases at J, with 11 bases between. The CDR3 covers 13 residues. CDR3 in amino acids: CSARQGGDYEQYF. The CDR3 region has the DNA TGCAGTGCTAGACAGGGGGGGGACTACGAGCAGTACTTC.